Presented here are 2 T cell receptor beta chains from one specimen sequenced in a study of blood T cell repertoires in COVID-19. The table came from immunoSEQ multiplex PCR; TCRdb's copy has only in-frame clones and leaves some out. The data hold roughly 220,000 clones, with roughly 80% observed a single time. The sequencing sample was made of peripheral blood. The receptors come from a woman in her sixties or seventies who had recovered from COVID-19.

CDR3 DNA sequence: TGTGCCAGCAGTTACCCGGGGTCGAGCCGTACCGGGGAGCTGTTTTTT. Protein: CASSYPGSSRTGELFF. The chain uses TRBV6-5 and TRBJ2-2; tentative D call: TRBD2 (5 bases). This CDR3 region has 16 residues. The V and J ends lost 2 bases and 5 bases respectively, with 15 bases between them. Germline V lookup: CDR1 MNHEY, CDR2 SVGAGI.

This clone was seen just once. V usage is TRBV6-5 and J usage is TRBJ1-1, with D uncertain. The V and J ends lost 2 bases and 1 base respectively, with 11 bases between them. The CDR3 is 15 residues long. The germline V gene encodes CDR1 MNHEY and CDR2 SVGAGI. CDR3: CASSYDSHSNTEAFF. The CDR3 nucleotides read TGTGCCAGCAGTTACGACTCACATTCGAACACTGAAGCTTTCTTT.